This TCR beta chain was recorded in a study of T cell responses to AZD1222 COVID-19 vaccine. Study results and limitations: Only a handful of AZD1222 recipients were seropositive at baseline. Repertoires were obtained only post-peak T cell response.

As for this clone: Its target is not known.

Clones were read by immunoSEQ multiplex PCR, and TCRdb kept only the in-frame ones, dropping some. The sample shows approximately 64,000 clones, roughly 84% of them seen only once. V shed 6 bases and J shed 5 bases, with 7 bases lying between them. The length of the CDR3 is 11 residues. Germline V gene sequence: CDR1 MNHNY, CDR2 SVGAGI (reference sequence). Sequenced here: peripheral blood, sampled on day 0 of AZD1222 vaccination. The sequence came from an adult in good health. The J gene is TRBJ1-2, the V gene TRBV6-6; D ambiguous. The CDR3 DNA follows: TGTGCCAGCAGAGCAGTGTATGGCTACACCTTC. Amino acids: CASRAVYGYTF.